This TCR beta chain was observed in a study of T cell responses to AZD1222 COVID-19 vaccine (dated by TCRdb to about 2021). With regard to the full study: AZD1222 recipients given second doses at about 4 weeks or at about 12 weeks were pooled, since spike-specific TCR depth and breadth were not found to differ between the two schedules. Trial participants were enrolled into age subgroups of 18-55, 56-69 and 70-plus years, which contained about 160, 30 and 59 TCR-sequenced participants, respectively. TCR sequencing covered fewer than 250 trial participants: nearly 210 given two doses of AZD1222 and 26 given two doses of MenACWY control vaccine.

Points the paper makes about the study in general: Because no samples from the day 14 peak response were available, repertoires could be characterized only after the peak T cell response. Epitopes outside the regions mutated in the B.1.351 and B.1.1.7 variants were reportedly recognized by nearly half of the unique spike-specific TCRs. After two AZD1222 doses, both the breadth and the depth of spike-specific TCRs were significantly higher than at day 0 and than in MenACWY recipients. Conclusions about previously exposed vaccinees are limited because only six or seven AZD1222 recipients were SARS-CoV-2 seropositive at baseline. In the small 56-69-year group, the increase in depth fell short of significance, most likely because of low power. Participants were mostly white British and included more females than males, and it was suggested by the authors that clonal diversity may have been underestimated. Vaccine-associated CD4 TCRs spanned the whole spike protein, with dominant responses in regions 160-218 and 743-854.

V is reduced by 5 bases and J by 2 bases, leaving a spacing of 7 bases between them. From its cysteine to its phenylalanine, the CDR3 spans 13 amino acids. This entry keeps only the CDR3 DNA: 39 bases, framed from base 1. CDR1 and CDR2, looked up from the germline V gene (reference sequence), are SEHNR and FQNEAQ. The CDR3 regions of human TCRbeta chains were analyzed by immunosequencing. As for how the authors treated the data: TCRs in the repertoires were compared against a reference library of SARS-CoV-2-specific TCRs that had been generated with the MIRA antigen-specificity platform. Breadth was defined as the fraction of unique TCRs that were SARS-CoV-2-associated. Depth was defined as the fraction of total T cells that were SARS-CoV-2-associated. Using the MIRA data, each spike-specific TCR was assigned both to the spike region to which the TCR was reactive and to a CD4 or CD8 class. Log10-transformed breadth and depth values were compared by one-way ANOVA with Sidak's multiple comparisons tests. TCRdb carries this immuneACCESS record with in-frame sequences only. Its versions omit some clonotypes, under half of them owing to an unresolved V gene in the studies checked, with the rest unexplained. D and trimming were read from the DNA, whereas the V and J calls and clone size are those reported in that table. The sample table records 90,000 to 150,000 clones; 87% of these occur just once. 1.2% of the sample is in the top ten clones.

A word on this clone: Its binding antigen is unknown. Nothing much larger sits one base from this clone, and base qualities are not available.

The sample's time point label, in plain terms: baseline before first vaccination. Vaccinee samples came from UK trials COV001 and COV002, including a single-blind randomized controlled phase 2/3 trial of AZD1222 (ChAdOx1 nCoV-19) in healthy adults. For TCRbeta chain sequencing, PBMC samples were collected from trial participants at day 0 and at day 28 after the second dose. The input for sequencing was peripheral blood, taken on day 0 of AZD1222 vaccination. This clonotype was sampled from an adult in good health. The sequence joins TRBV7-9 to TRBJ1-3, with the D gene uncertain. The DNA sequence follows: TGTGCCAGCAGCCCCGGGGCTGGAAACACCATATATTTT. This encodes CASSPGAGNTIYF.